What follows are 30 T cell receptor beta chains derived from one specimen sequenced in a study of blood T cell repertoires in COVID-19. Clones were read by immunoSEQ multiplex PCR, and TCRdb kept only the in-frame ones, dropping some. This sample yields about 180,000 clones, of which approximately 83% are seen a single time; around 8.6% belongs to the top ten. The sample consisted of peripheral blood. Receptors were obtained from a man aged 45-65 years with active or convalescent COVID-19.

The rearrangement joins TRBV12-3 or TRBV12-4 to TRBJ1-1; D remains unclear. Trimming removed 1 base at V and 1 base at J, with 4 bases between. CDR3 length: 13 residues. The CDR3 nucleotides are TGTGCCAGCAGTTTAGGACAGAACACTGAAGCTTTCTTT. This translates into CASSLGQNTEAFF.

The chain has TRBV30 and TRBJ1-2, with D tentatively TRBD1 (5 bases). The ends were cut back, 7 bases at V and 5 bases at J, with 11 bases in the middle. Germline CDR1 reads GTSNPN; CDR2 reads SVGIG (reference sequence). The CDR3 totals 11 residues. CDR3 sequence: CASDTLYGYTF. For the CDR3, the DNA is TGTGCCTCGGACACCCTGTATGGCTACACCTTC.

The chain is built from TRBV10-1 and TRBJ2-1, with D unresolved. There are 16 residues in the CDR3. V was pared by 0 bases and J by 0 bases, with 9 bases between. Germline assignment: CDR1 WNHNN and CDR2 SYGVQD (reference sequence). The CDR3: CASSESTENSYNEQFF. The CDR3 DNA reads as TGCGCCAGCAGTGAGTCAACGGAGAACTCCTACAATGAGCAGTTCTTC.

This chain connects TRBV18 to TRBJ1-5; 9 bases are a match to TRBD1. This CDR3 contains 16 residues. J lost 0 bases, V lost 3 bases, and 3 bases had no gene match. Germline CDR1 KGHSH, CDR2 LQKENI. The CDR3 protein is CASSPGTGTSNQPQHF. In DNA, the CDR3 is TGTGCCAGCTCACCGGGGACAGGGACTAGCAATCAGCCCCAGCATTTT. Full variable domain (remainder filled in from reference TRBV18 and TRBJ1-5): NAGVMQNPRHLVRRRGQEARLRCSPMKGHSHVYWYRQLPEEGLKFMVYLQKENIIDESGMPKERFSAEFPKEGPSILRIQQVVRGDSAAYFCASSPGTGTSNQPQHFGDGTRLSIL.

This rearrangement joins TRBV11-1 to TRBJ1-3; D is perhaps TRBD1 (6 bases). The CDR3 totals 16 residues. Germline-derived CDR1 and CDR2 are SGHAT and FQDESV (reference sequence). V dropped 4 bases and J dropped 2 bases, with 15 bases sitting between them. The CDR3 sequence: CASSSWTETAGNTIYF. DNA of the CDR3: TGTGCCAGCAGCTCGTGGACAGAGACTGCTGGAAACACCATATATTTT.

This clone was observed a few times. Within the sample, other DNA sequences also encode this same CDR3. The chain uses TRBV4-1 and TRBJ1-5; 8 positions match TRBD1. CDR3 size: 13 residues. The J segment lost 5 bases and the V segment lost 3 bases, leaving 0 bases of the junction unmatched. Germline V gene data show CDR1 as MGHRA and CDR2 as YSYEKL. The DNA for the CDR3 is TGCGCCAGCAGCCAGGACAGGGATCAGCCCCAGCATTTT. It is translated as CASSQDRDQPQHF.

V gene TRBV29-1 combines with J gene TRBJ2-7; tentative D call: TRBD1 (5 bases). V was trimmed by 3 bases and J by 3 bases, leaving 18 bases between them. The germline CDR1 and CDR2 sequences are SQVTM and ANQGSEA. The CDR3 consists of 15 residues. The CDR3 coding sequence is TGCAGCGTTGAGGTCCAGGGTCCCCTCCTCTACGAGCAGTACTTC. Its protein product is CSVEVQGPLLYEQYF.

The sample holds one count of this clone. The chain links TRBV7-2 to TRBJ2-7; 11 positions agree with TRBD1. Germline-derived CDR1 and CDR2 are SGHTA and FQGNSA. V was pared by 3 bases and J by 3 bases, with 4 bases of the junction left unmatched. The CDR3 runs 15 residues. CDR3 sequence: CASSFAGTGGYEQYF. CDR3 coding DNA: TGTGCCAGCAGCTTCGCCGGGACAGGGGGCTACGAGCAGTACTTC.

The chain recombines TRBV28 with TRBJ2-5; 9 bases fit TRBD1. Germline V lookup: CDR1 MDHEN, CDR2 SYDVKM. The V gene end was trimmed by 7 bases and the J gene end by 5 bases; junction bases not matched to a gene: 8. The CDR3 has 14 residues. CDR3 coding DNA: TGTGCCAGCATCCCGGGAGGACAGGGGGAGACCCAGTACTTC. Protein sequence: CASIPGGQGETQYF.

Written as DNA, the CDR3 is TGTGCCAGCAGCACCGACAGGTTAGGTAGTACTGGGGCCAACGTCCTGACTTTC. This sequence encodes CASSTDRLGSTGANVLTF. The chain combines TRBV7-9 with TRBJ2-6; D possibly corresponds to TRBD1 (6 bases). The V gene lost 5 bases and the J gene lost 2 bases, with 19 bases spanning the gap. Germline CDR1 reads SEHNR; CDR2 reads FQNEAQ (reference sequence). CDR3 size: 18 residues.

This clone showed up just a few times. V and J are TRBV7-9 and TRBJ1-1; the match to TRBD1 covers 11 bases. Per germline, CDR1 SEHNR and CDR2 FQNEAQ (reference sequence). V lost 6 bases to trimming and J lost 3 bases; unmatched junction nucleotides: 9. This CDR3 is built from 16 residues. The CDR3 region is CASRPGTGGSDTEAFF. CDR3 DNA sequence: TGTGCCAGCAGGCCCGGGACAGGGGGATCGGACACTGAAGCTTTCTTT.

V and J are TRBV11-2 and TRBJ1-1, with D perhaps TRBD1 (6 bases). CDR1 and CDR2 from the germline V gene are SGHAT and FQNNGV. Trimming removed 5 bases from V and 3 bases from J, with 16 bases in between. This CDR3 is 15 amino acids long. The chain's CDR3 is CASSHGRQAYTEAFF. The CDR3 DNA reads TGTGCCAGCAGCCACGGCAGACAGGCCTACACTGAAGCTTTCTTT.

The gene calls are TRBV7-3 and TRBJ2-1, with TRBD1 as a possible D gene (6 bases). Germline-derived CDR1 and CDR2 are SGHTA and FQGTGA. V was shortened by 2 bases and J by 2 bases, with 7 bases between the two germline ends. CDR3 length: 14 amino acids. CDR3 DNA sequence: TGTGCCAGCAGCTTACAGGGGACCTACAATGAGCAGTTCTTC. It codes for CASSLQGTYNEQFF.

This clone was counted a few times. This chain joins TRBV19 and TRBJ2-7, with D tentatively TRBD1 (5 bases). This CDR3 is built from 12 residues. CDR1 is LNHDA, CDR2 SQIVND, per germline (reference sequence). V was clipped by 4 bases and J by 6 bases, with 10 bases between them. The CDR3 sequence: CASSKDTGEQYF. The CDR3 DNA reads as TGTGCCAGTAGTAAGGACACCGGCGAGCAGTACTTC. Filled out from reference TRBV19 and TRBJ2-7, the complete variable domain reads DGGITQSPKYLFRKEGQNVTLSCEQNLNHDAMYWYRQDPGQGLRLIYYSQIVNDFQKGDIAEGYSVSREKKESFPLTVTSAQKNPTAFYLCASSKDTGEQYFGPGTRLTVT.

CDR3 sequence: CASSYYHRGRPQPQHF. CDR3 DNA sequence: TGTGCCAGCAGTTACTACCACAGGGGGCGGCCACAGCCCCAGCATTTT. The J gene is TRBJ1-5, the V gene TRBV6-2 or TRBV6-3, with TRBD1 matching 9 bases. Germline loops: CDR1 MNHEY, CDR2 SVGEGT. Trimming took 1 base from V and 7 from J; bases not matched to a gene: 8. The CDR3 totals 16 residues.

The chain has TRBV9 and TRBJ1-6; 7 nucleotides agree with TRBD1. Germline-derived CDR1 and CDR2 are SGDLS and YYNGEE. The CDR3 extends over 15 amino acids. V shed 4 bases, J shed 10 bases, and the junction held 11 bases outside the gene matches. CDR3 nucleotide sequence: TGTGCCAGCAGCCCCCGACAGGGAGTAGGATCACCCCTCCACTTT. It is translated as CASSPRQGVGSPLHF.

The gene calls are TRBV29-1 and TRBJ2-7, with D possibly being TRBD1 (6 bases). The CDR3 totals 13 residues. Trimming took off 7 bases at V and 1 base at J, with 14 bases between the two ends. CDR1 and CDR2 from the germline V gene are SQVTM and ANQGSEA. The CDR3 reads CSARDIHSYEQYF. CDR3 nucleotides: TGCAGCGCCCGGGACATCCATTCCTACGAGCAGTACTTC.

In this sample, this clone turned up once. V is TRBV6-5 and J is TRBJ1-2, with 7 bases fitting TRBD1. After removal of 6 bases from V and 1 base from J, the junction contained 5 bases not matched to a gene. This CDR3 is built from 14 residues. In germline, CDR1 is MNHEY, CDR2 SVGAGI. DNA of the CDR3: TGTGCCAGCAGCCGGGACAGTATTAACTATGGCTACACCTTC. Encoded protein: CASSRDSINYGYTF.

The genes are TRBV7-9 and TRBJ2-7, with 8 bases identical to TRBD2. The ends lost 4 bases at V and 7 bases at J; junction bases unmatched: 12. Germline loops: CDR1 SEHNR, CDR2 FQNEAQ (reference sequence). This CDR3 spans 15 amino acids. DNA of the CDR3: TGTGCCAGCAGCTCTCTCTCCCGGGAGGGCCATGAGCAGTACTTC. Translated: CASSSLSREGHEQYF.

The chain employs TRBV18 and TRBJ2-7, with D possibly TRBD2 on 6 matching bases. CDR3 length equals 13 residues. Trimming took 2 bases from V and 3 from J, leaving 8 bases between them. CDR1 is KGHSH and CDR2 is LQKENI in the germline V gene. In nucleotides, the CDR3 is TGTGCCAGCTCACCAGGAGGGGACTACGAGCAGTACTTC. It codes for CASSPGGDYEQYF.

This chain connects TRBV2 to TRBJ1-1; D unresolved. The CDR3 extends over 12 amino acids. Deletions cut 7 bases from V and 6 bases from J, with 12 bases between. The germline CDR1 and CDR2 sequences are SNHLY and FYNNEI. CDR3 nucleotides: TGTGCCAGCAAGGCGGAGGGCTCTGAAGCTTTCTTT. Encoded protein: CASKAEGSEAFF.

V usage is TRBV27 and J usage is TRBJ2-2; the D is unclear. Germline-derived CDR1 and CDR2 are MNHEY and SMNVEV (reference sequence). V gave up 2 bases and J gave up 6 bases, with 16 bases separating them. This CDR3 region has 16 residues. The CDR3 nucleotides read TGTGCCAGCAGTTTAGAAGTCCCTTTGATAGCCGGGGAGCTGTTTTTT. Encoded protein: CASSLEVPLIAGELFF.

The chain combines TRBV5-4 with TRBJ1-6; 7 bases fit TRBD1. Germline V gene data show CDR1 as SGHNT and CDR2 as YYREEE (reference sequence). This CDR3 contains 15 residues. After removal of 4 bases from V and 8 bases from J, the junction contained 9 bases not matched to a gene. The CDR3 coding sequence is TGTGCCAGCAGCAGAGACAGGGTTGGTGATTCACCCCTCCACTTT. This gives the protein CASSRDRVGDSPLHF. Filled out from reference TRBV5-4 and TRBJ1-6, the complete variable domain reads ETGVTQSPTHLIKTRGQQVTLRCSSQSGHNTVSWYQQALGQGPQFIFQYYREEENGRGNFPPRFSGLQFPNYSSELNVNALELDDSALYLCASSRDRVGDSPLHFGNGTRLTVT.

The CDR3 sequence: CANVPGLSFTDTQYF. For the CDR3, the DNA is TGTGCCAACGTCCCGGGACTCTCCTTCACAGATACGCAGTATTTT. The V gene is TRBV6-5, the J gene TRBJ2-3; possible D gene TRBD2, 6 bases. CDR3 length: 15 amino acids. CDR1 is MNHEY, CDR2 SVGAGI, per germline. V lost 10 bases and J 2 bases, leaving 19 bases between the germline ends.

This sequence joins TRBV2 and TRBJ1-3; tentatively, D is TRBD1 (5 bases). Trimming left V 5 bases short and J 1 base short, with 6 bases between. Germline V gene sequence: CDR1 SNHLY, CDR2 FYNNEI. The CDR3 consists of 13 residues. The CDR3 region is CASSQGSGNTIYF. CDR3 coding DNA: TGTGCCAGCAGTCAGGGTTCTGGAAACACCATATATTTT.

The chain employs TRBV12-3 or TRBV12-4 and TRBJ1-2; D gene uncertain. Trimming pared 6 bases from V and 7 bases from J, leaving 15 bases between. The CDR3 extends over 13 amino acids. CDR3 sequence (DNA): TGTGCCAGCAGGGGAGGCGGGAAGGGTGGCTACACCTTC. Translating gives CASRGGGKGGYTF.

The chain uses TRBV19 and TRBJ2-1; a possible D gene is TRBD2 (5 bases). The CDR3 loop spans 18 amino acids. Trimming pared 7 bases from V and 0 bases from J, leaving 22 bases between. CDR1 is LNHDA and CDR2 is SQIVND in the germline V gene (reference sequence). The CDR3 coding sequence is TGTGCCAGTACCGCGCCTGGAGGTCTGTTTAGCTCCTACAATGAGCAGTTCTTC. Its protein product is CASTAPGGLFSSYNEQFF.

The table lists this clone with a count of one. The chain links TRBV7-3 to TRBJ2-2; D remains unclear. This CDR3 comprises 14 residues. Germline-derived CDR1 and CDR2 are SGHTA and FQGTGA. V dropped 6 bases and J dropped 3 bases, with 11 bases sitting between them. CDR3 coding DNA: TGTGCCAGCAGGCTCCTGCTAGACACCGGGGAGCTGTTTTTT. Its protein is CASRLLLDTGELFF.

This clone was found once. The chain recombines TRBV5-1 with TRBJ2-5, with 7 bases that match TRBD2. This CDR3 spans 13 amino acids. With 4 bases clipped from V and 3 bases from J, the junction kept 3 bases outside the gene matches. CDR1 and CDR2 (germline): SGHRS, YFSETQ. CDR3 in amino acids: CASSPSGKETQYF. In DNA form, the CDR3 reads TGCGCCAGCAGCCCTAGCGGCAAAGAGACCCAGTACTTC.

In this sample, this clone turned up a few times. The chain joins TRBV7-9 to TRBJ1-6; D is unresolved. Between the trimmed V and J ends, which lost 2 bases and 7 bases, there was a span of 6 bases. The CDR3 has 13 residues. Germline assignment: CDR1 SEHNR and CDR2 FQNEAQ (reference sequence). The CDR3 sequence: CASSLNSNSPLHF. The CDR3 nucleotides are TGTGCCAGCAGCTTAAACAGCAATTCACCCCTCCACTTT.